These 21 T cell receptor beta chains share one sample of origin, sequenced in a study of human T cells and chemical hapten exposure. TCRdb reprocessed the RACE reads with MiXCR, giving one entry per CDR3 protein. The sample shows roughly 160,000 distinct CDR3 sequences, around 15% of them seen only once. The time point was: patch test 1, 2 weeks after DPC sensitization. Treatment denoted: therapeutic diphenylcyclopropenone sensitization with weekly scalp DPC. Specimen: whole blood, collected in connection with sensitization to the hapten diphenylcyclopropenone (DPC). All receptors derive from a woman in her 30s with alopecia areata. Some clones in this sample may be carry-over from other donors' samples.

This clonotype was picked up a small number of times. This rearrangement joins TRBV11-2 to TRBJ2-3; D is perhaps TRBD2 (5 bases). CDR3 length: 14 amino acids. V lost 5 bases and J 5 bases, leaving 14 bases between the germline ends. Germline-derived CDR1 and CDR2 are SGHAT and FQNNGV. The CDR3 region is CASSAGRWEDTQYF. In nucleotides, the CDR3 is TGTGCCAGCAGCGCGGGCAGGTGGGAAGATACGCAGTATTTT.

This clonotype showed up just a few times. V is TRBV7-6 and J is TRBJ2-5, with D uncertain. V was trimmed by 3 bases and J by 3 bases, leaving 14 bases between them. The germline gives CDR1 SGHVS, CDR2 FNYEAQ. The length of the CDR3 is 15 residues. CDR3 DNA sequence: TGTGCCAGCAGCTTTGGGATCTCAGGCGAAGAGACCCAGTACTTC. Amino acids: CASSFGISGEETQYF.

The rearrangement joins TRBV6-2 or TRBV6-3 to TRBJ1-1, with a weak D call TRBD1 (5 bases). The CDR3 loop spans 14 amino acids. V lost 2 bases, J lost 1 base, and 8 bases lay in between. CDR1 is MNHEY, CDR2 SVGEGT, per germline. This CDR3 is CASSYPGQNTEAFF. DNA for the CDR3: TGTGCCAGCAGTTACCCAGGGCAGAACACTGAAGCTTTCTTT.

This clonotype has at least ten counts. The chain uses TRBV7-6 and TRBJ2-3; D uncertain. V shed 5 bases and J shed 2 bases, with 14 bases lying between them. Per germline, CDR1 SGHVS and CDR2 FNYEAQ. The CDR3 totals 15 residues. CDR3 DNA: TGTGCCAGCAGCCACGACGTGGCTAACACAGATACGCAGTATTTT. It yields the protein CASSHDVANTDTQYF.

This clonotype was detected a few times. The rearrangement links TRBV12-3 or TRBV12-4 to TRBJ2-2; D assignment may be TRBD1 or TRBD2 (6 bases each). Trimming took 5 bases from V and 0 from J, leaving 16 bases between them. This CDR3 contains 17 residues. The CDR3 DNA is TGTGCCAGCAGTCTCTTAAGTGGGGGGCCGAACACCGGGGAGCTGTTTTTT. As protein: CASSLLSGGPNTGELFF.

A few counts support this clonotype. This chain connects TRBV18 to TRBJ1-6; 9 bases map to TRBD1. Germline assignment: CDR1 KGHSH and CDR2 LQKENI. This CDR3 is built from 15 residues. Trimming cost V 3 bases and J 9 bases; bases outside gene matches: 6. The CDR3 sequence is CASSPDRDRVSPLHF. The CDR3 bases are TGTGCCAGCTCACCGGACCGGGACAGGGTTTCACCCCTCCACTTT.

This clonotype was counted ten times or more. The rearrangement joins TRBV7-9 to TRBJ1-2; 7 bases are a match to TRBD1. J lost 4 bases, V lost 5 bases, and 1 base had no gene match. CDR1 and CDR2 from the germline V gene are SEHNR and FQNEAQ (reference sequence). CDR3 size: 12 residues. CDR3 coding DNA: TGTGCCAGCAGCCGGGACAGCTATGGCTACACCTTC. Translated: CASSRDSYGYTF.

This clonotype was seen a handful of times. The chain uses TRBV11-2 and TRBJ2-2, with no clear D. Germline CDR1 is SGHAT and CDR2 is FQNNGV. This CDR3 has 13 amino acids. V was clipped by 5 bases and J by 3 bases, with 7 bases between them. CDR3 coding DNA: TGTGCCAGCAGCCCACAGCACACCGGGGAGCTGTTTTTT. This gives the protein CASSPQHTGELFF.

This clonotype was seen at least ten times. J is TRBJ1-2 and V is TRBV6-1; 7 nucleotides line up with TRBD1. The CDR3 has 16 residues. The V segment lost 4 bases and the J segment 4 bases; nucleotides outside the gene matches: 12. Per the germline V gene, CDR1 is MNHNS and CDR2 is SASEGT. In DNA, the CDR3 is TGTGCCAGCAGTGGAATAGGGTCAGGGGGTGGCTATGGCTACACCTTC. Encoded protein: CASSGIGSGGGYGYTF.

In this sample, this clonotype turned up a few times. This chain connects TRBV7-9 to TRBJ2-7; a weak D match, TRBD2 (7 bases). Trimming removed 5 bases at V and 3 bases at J, with 14 bases between. CDR1 is SEHNR, CDR2 FQNEAQ, per germline (reference sequence). The CDR3 extends over 14 amino acids. The CDR3 nucleotides read TGTGCCAGCAGCGACGGGGGGCAAGTCTACGAGCAGTACTTC. Translating gives CASSDGGQVYEQYF.

This rearrangement joins TRBV6-5 to TRBJ1-6; D is uncertain. Germline CDR1 and CDR2: MNHEY and SVGAGI. Trimming removed 6 bases at V and 12 bases at J, with 12 bases between. CDR3 length: 12 amino acids. DNA for the CDR3: TGTGCCAGCAGGAGAGGGTCCATACCCCTCCACTTT. Translated, it gives CASRRGSIPLHF.

V gene TRBV6-5 combines with J gene TRBJ1-1; the D gene is possibly TRBD1 (5 bases). The CDR3 loop spans 15 amino acids. V was cut by 2 bases and J by 5 bases, with 15 bases left in between. Germline values: CDR1 MNHEY, CDR2 SVGAGI. Written as DNA, the CDR3 is TGTGCCAGCAGTTACCGGGGGGTACACCTAACTGAAGCTTTCTTT. Protein product: CASSYRGVHLTEAFF.

V and J are TRBV10-3 and TRBJ1-6; 8 bases agree with TRBD1. Trimming removed 0 bases from V and 7 bases from J; junction bases left unmatched: 2. There are 15 residues in the CDR3. In germline, CDR1 is ENHRY, CDR2 SYGVKD. The CDR3 nucleotides are TGTGCCATCAGTGAGTCGGGACAGGCGAATTCACCCCTCCACTTT. Amino acids: CAISESGQANSPLHF.

The rearrangement links TRBV5-6 to TRBJ2-2; no clear D gene. The V gene lost 0 bases and the J gene lost 6 bases, with 6 bases spanning the gap. Germline V gene lookup returns CDR1 SGHDT and CDR2 YYEEEE. The CDR3 is 13 residues long. CDR3 region: CASSLAGPGELFF. CDR3 DNA: TGTGCCAGCAGCTTGGCTGGGCCCGGGGAGCTGTTTTTT. Drawing the rest from reference TRBV5-6 and TRBJ2-2, the complete variable domain is DAGVTQSPTHLIKTRGQQVTLRCSPKSGHDTVSWYQQALGQGPQFIFQYYEEEERQRGNFPDRFSGHQFPNYSSELNVNALLLGDSALYLCASSLAGPGELFFGEGSRLTVL.

The chain couples TRBV18 to TRBJ1-2, with D unresolved. CDR3 length equals 16 residues. Trimming left V 4 bases short and J 1 base short, with 16 bases between. Looked up from germline, CDR1 is KGHSH and CDR2 is LQKENI. In nucleotides, the CDR3 is TGTGCCAGCTCACTCCAACCCCCTCGGCTTAACTATGGCTACACCTTC. It codes for CASSLQPPRLNYGYTF.

The rearrangement uses TRBV28 and TRBJ2-3; possible D gene TRBD1, 5 bases. CDR3 length: 14 amino acids. V lost 9 bases and J 0 bases, leaving 13 bases between the germline ends. Looked up from germline, CDR1 is MDHEN and CDR2 is SYDVKM. CDR3 in amino acids: CASQGSPSTDTQYF. CDR3 nucleotides: TGTGCCAGTCAGGGCAGTCCTAGCACAGATACGCAGTATTTT.

This clonotype was counted between two and nine times. The CDR3 bases are TGCAGTGCTAGTTGGACTAGCGGGACAAGGCAGTTCTTC. This translates into CSASWTSGTRQFF. V and J are TRBV20-1 and TRBJ2-1, with 12 positions matching TRBD2. The CDR3 has 13 amino acids. Germline V gene sequence: CDR1 DFQATT, CDR2 SNEGSKA (reference sequence). V lost 3 bases to trimming and J lost 12 bases; unmatched junction nucleotides: 6.

A few counts support this clonotype. The V and J genes are TRBV12-3 or TRBV12-4 and TRBJ2-7; 9 bases line up with TRBD1. V gave up 3 bases and J gave up 4 bases; unmatched junction bases: 10. The length of the CDR3 is 16 residues. The CDR3 coding sequence is TGTGCCAGCAGTTTGGGCCCGGGACAGGGAAAGTACGAGCAGTACTTC. It yields the protein CASSLGPGQGKYEQYF.

Ten or more counts support this clonotype. The chain employs TRBV7-2 and TRBJ1-2; TRBD1 matches at 9 bases. V gave up 4 bases and J gave up 7 bases; unmatched junction bases: 10. The V gene's germline CDR1 is SGHTA and CDR2 FQGNSA. CDR3 length equals 15 residues. CDR3 nucleotide sequence: TGTGCCAGCAGCTGGACAGGGGCAGTAGTAAGTGGCTACACCTTC. It specifies CASSWTGAVVSGYTF.

The J gene is TRBJ2-6, the V gene TRBV4-2; the D call may be TRBD1 or TRBD2 (5 bases each). Germline-derived CDR1 and CDR2 are LGHNA and YNFKEQ. V lost 3 bases to trimming and J lost 3 bases, with 15 bases between them. The length of the CDR3 is 17 residues. The CDR3 DNA reads TGTGCCAGCAGCCATGTCTTCAGGGACGGTGGGGCCAACGTCCTGACTTTC. Protein: CASSHVFRDGGANVLTF.

The sample holds many counts of this clonotype. The V gene is TRBV11-3, the J gene TRBJ2-3; the D call may be TRBD1 or TRBD2 (5 bases each). With 1 base removed from V and 5 bases from J, the gap between germline ends came to 16 bases. This CDR3 is built from 16 residues. CDR1 is SGHNT, CDR2 YENEEA, per germline. The CDR3 spells CASSLGGTGGGDTQYF. CDR3 nucleotide sequence: TGTGCCAGCAGCTTAGGCGGCACAGGAGGTGGAGATACGCAGTATTTT.